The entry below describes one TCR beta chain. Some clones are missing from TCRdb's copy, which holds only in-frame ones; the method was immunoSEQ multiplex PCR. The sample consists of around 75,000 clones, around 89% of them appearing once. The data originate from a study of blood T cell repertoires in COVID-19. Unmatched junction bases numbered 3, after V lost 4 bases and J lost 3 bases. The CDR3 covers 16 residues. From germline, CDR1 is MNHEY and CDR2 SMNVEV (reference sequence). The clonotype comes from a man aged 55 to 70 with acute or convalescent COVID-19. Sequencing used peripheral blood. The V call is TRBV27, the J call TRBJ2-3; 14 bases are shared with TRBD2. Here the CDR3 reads CASSSRTSGGTDTQYF. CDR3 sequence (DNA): TGTGCCAGCAGTTCCCGGACTAGCGGGGGGACAGATACGCAGTATTTT.